This T cell receptor (beta chain) was identified in a study of cytomegalovirus exposure and HLA in healthy donors. CDR1 is LGHNA and CDR2 is YSLEER in the germline V gene. Losses at the gene ends were 0 bases for V and 7 bases for J; bases not matched to a gene: 11. CDR3 length equals 17 residues. Amplification used 60 Vbeta primers and 13 Jbeta primers. TCRdb keeps only in-frame clones here, not all; method: immunoSEQ multiplex PCR. The sample consists of 150,000 to 200,000 clones, about two thirds of them appearing once. Notes on this clone: Its antigen is still unknown.

Study-level findings and limits: Accurate HLA-A and HLA-B prediction from TCR beta sequences was reported for most subjects.

V usage is TRBV4-3 and J usage is TRBJ2-5; 10 bases fit TRBD2. This sequence originates from a human donor in good health. The source material was PBMCs. DNA of the CDR3: TGCGCCAGCAGCCAAGAGCCCAGCGGGGGGGCGAGGGGGACCCAGTACTTC. Encoded protein: CASSQEPSGGARGTQYF.